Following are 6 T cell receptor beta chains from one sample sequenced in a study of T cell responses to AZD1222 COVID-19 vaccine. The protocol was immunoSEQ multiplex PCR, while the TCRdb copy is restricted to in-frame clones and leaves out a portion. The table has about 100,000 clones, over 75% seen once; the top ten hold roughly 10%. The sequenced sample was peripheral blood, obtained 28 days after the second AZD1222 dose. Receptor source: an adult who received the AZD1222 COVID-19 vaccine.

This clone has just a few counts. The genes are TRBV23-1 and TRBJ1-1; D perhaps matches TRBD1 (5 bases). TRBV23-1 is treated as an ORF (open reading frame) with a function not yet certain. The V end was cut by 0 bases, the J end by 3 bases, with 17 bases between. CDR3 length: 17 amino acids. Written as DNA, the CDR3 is TGCGCCAGCAGTCAATCCCCCAACGGGGCTTGGGACACTGAAGCTTTCTTT. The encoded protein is CASSQSPNGAWDTEAFF.

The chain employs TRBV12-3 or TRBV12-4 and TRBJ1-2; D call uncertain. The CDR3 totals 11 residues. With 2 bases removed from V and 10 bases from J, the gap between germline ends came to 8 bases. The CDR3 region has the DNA TGTGCCAGCAGTTTAAAGGAGACCTACACCTTC. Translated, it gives CASSLKETYTF.

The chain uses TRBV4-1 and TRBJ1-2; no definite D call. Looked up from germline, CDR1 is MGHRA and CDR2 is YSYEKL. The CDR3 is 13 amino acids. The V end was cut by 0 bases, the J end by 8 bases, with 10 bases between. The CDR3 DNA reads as TGCGCCAGCAGCCAAGAGGTCGTGAAGGGCTACACCTTC. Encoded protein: CASSQEVVKGYTF.

The CDR3 DNA reads TGTGCCAGCAGTTATTACGGACCCAGGTGGGCCGGGGAGCTGTTTTTT. Encoded protein: CASSYYGPRWAGELFF. The chain combines TRBV6-5 with TRBJ2-2; no definite D call. The CDR3 runs 16 residues. In germline, CDR1 is MNHEY, CDR2 SVGAGI. V lost 3 bases and J lost 6, with 17 bases in between.

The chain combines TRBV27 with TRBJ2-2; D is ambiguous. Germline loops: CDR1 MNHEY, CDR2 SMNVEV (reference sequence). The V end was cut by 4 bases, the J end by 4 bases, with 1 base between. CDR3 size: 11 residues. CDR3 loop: CASSSTGELFF. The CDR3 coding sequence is TGTGCCAGCAGTTCCACCGGGGAGCTGTTTTTT.

The CDR3 protein is CASSQALGSGDGYTF. CDR3 bases: TGCGCCAGCAGCCAAGCTCTGGGCAGCGGGGATGGCTACACCTTC. The chain joins TRBV4-1 to TRBJ1-2; D gene unclear. Between the trimmed V and J ends, which lost 1 base and 6 bases, there was a span of 15 bases. This CDR3 is built from 15 residues. Germline values: CDR1 MGHRA, CDR2 YSYEKL.